This T cell receptor (beta chain) was profiled in a study of cytomegalovirus exposure and HLA in healthy donors. Study conclusions and caveats: Several of the most significant clusters appeared, in a later analysis, to be linked to common viral pathogens.

As regards this clone: Antigen: not known.

This CDR3 region has 15 residues. Deletions cut 7 bases from V and 4 bases from J, with 19 bases between. CDR1 and CDR2 from the germline V gene are MGHDK and SYGVNS. The PCR was carried out with 60 Vbeta primers and 13 Jbeta primers. Sequencing used immunoSEQ multiplex PCR; TCRdb keeps in-frame clones, though not all of them. The profile shows about 130,000 clones, approximately 78% of them singletons. The sequence came from a female donor in good health and CMV-seronegative. Sequenced input: PBMCs. The V call is TRBV25-1, the J call TRBJ1-2, with unresolved D. This CDR3 reads CASTSSRREGYGYTF. CDR3 in DNA: TGTGCCAGCACGAGTTCACGTCGAGAGGGCTATGGCTACACCTTC.